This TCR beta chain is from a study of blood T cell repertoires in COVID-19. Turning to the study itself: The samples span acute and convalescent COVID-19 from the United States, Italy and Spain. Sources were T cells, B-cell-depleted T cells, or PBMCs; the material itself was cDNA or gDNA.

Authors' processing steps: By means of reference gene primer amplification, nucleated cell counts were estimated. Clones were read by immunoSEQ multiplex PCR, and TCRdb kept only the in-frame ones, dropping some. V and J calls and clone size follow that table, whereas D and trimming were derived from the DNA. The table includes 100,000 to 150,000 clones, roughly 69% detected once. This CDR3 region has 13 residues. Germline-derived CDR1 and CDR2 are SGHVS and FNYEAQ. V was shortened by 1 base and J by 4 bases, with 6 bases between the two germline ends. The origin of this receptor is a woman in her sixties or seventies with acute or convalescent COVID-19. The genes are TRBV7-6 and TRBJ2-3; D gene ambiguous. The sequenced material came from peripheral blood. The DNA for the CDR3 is TGTGCCAGCAGCTTAGGACTGCCAGATACGCAGTATTTT. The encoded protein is CASSLGLPDTQYF.